The clone carrying this T cell receptor (beta chain) was picked up a small number of times. The data stem from a study of T cells in Graves' hyperthyroidism and ophthalmopathy. Using RNA transcripts as the source, TCR beta CDR3 regions were amplified. The TCR CDR3 was amplified in a first-round RT-PCR using the HTBI primer set. Each CDR3 protein gets one entry after TCRdb re-called the multiplex PCR reads with MiXCR. The repertoire holds about 700,000 distinct CDR3 sequences, with 12% to 15% as singletons. The CDR3 has 15 amino acids. The germline V gene has CDR1 MDHEN and CDR2 SYDVKM. V lost 1 base and J 7 bases, leaving 16 bases between the germline ends.

The chain links TRBV28 to TRBJ1-2, with D unresolved. The material sequenced was blood. This clonotype was obtained from a woman between 18 and 29 years old with Graves' hyperthyroidism. The CDR3 reads CASSLYGRTGGGYTF. Here the CDR3 DNA reads TGTGCCAGCAGTTTATACGGCAGGACCGGCGGTGGCTACACCTTC.